The rows below give T cell receptor beta chains drawn from one sample of a study of T cell repertoires in cytomegalovirus infection. TCRdb reprocessed the reads via MiXCR and lists one record per CDR3 protein. The sample lists approximately 240,000 distinct CDR3 sequences, 9% to 15% seen once, with 1.5% to 2% in the top ten. Sample: PBMCs. These receptors came from a human donor in good health (CMV status not recorded). Some clones in this sample may be carry-over from other donors' samples. CDR3s include the opening cysteine and the closing phenylalanine or tryptophan. The D gene is left open where the match is weak. Clone size, where shown, is once, few, many, or a class for clones that have expanded.

j_call: TRBJ2-5; v_call: TRBV4-3; clone_size: many; d_call: TRBD2; cdr3_nt: TGCGCCAGCAGCCAAGATCTTCCCGGGGGAGGGCCGCTGGAGACCCAGTACTTC; cdr3_aa: CASSQDLPGGGPLETQYF
j_call: TRBJ1-1; v_call: TRBV6-2/TRBV6-3; clone_size: many; d_call: -; cdr3_nt: TGTGCCAGCAGTCTCATACCCGCCGTGAACACTGAAGCTTTCTTT; cdr3_aa: CASSLIPAVNTEAFF
j_call: TRBJ1-1; v_call: TRBV7-2; clone_size: many; d_call: TRBD1; cdr3_nt: TGTGCCAGCAGCATCGACAGGGGACGGGAGGGTGAAGCTTTCTTT; cdr3_aa: CASSIDRGREGEAFF
j_call: TRBJ2-1; v_call: TRBV19; clone_size: few; d_call: TRBD2; cdr3_nt: TGTGCCAGTAAGCGGGAGCCGCACAATGAGCAGTTCTTC; cdr3_aa: CASKREPHNEQFF
j_call: TRBJ1-5; v_call: TRBV4-3; clone_size: -; d_call: TRBD1; cdr3_nt: TGCGCCAGCAGCCAGGAAGGGACAGGGGATCAGCCCCAGCATTTT; cdr3_aa: CASSQEGTGDQPQHF
j_call: TRBJ2-1; v_call: TRBV7-2; clone_size: many; d_call: TRBD2; cdr3_nt: TGTGCCAGCAGCGGCCGGACTAGCGGGGCATACAATGAGCAGTTCTTC; cdr3_aa: CASSGRTSGAYNEQFF
j_call: TRBJ2-1; v_call: TRBV6-2/TRBV6-3; clone_size: few; d_call: TRBD2; cdr3_nt: TGTGCCAGCCGTCTTAGCGGGGGGGCCGGTGAGCAGTTCTTC; cdr3_aa: CASRLSGGAGEQFF
j_call: TRBJ1-6; v_call: TRBV20-1; clone_size: -; d_call: -; cdr3_nt: TGCAGTGCTAGACCCCACGGGGCTCTCTATAATTCACCCCTCCACTTT; cdr3_aa: CSARPHGALYNSPLHF
j_call: TRBJ2-1; v_call: TRBV6-4; clone_size: -; d_call: -; cdr3_nt: TGTGCCAGCAGTGAGCAGGGCTACAATGAGCAGTTCTTC; cdr3_aa: CASSEQGYNEQFF
j_call: TRBJ1-5; v_call: TRBV20-1; clone_size: -; d_call: TRBD1; cdr3_nt: TGCAGTGCCGTACAGGGGGCGGGCAATCAGCCCCAGCATTTT; cdr3_aa: CSAVQGAGNQPQHF
j_call: TRBJ1-1; v_call: TRBV14; clone_size: -; d_call: -; cdr3_nt: TGTGCCAGCAGCCAAACAAAGAACACTGAAGCTTTCTTT; cdr3_aa: CASSQTKNTEAFF
j_call: TRBJ2-4; v_call: TRBV5-1; clone_size: -; d_call: -; cdr3_nt: TGCGCCAGCAGCTTGACGACAGGCATATGGGCCAAAAACATTCAGTACTTC; cdr3_aa: CASSLTTGIWAKNIQYF
j_call: TRBJ2-6; v_call: TRBV19; clone_size: -; d_call: -; cdr3_nt: TGTGCCAGTAGTATAGGATCGCGGGCCAACGTCCTGACTTTC; cdr3_aa: CASSIGSRANVLTF
j_call: TRBJ1-2; v_call: TRBV19; clone_size: -; d_call: -; cdr3_nt: TGTGCCAGTAGTATAGACGGCCGGGACTATGGCTACACCTTC; cdr3_aa: CASSIDGRDYGYTF
j_call: TRBJ1-1; v_call: TRBV20-1; clone_size: many; d_call: TRBD1; cdr3_nt: TGCAGTGCTAGAGTACGACAGGGTGAGAGTGAAGCTTTCTTT; cdr3_aa: CSARVRQGESEAFF
j_call: TRBJ2-3; v_call: TRBV6-5; clone_size: many; d_call: -; cdr3_nt: TGTGCCAGCAGTTACACTCGCCTTCTCACAGATACGCAGTATTTT; cdr3_aa: CASSYTRLLTDTQYF
j_call: TRBJ2-3; v_call: TRBV27; clone_size: few; d_call: TRBD2; cdr3_nt: TGTGCCAGCAGCATTCGAGCGGGGAACACAGATACGCAGTATTTT; cdr3_aa: CASSIRAGNTDTQYF
j_call: TRBJ2-7; v_call: TRBV19; clone_size: many; d_call: -; cdr3_nt: TGTGCCAGTAGTACCCGGGCCACGGATGAGCAGTACTTC; cdr3_aa: CASSTRATDEQYF
j_call: TRBJ2-5; v_call: TRBV7-2; clone_size: many; d_call: -; cdr3_nt: TGTGCCAGCAGCTTAGCTCGCAGGGGAGAAGAGACCCAGTACTTC; cdr3_aa: CASSLARRGEETQYF
j_call: TRBJ1-5; v_call: TRBV4-3; clone_size: many; d_call: -; cdr3_nt: TGCGCCAGCAGCCAAGCCCAGAATAGCAATCAGCCCCAGCATTTT; cdr3_aa: CASSQAQNSNQPQHF
j_call: TRBJ2-5; v_call: TRBV7-9; clone_size: many; d_call: -; cdr3_nt: TGTGCCAGCAGCGATGACCGTGGGGAGACCCAGTACTTC; cdr3_aa: CASSDDRGETQYF
j_call: TRBJ2-5; v_call: TRBV29-1; clone_size: -; d_call: -; cdr3_nt: TGCAGCGTTGGGAGTCCCACCCAGTACTTC; cdr3_aa: CSVGSPTQYF
j_call: TRBJ1-5; v_call: TRBV6-2/TRBV6-3; clone_size: many; d_call: -; cdr3_nt: TGTGCCAGCAGCCCTCGGGGAGGTCGGAATCAGCCCCAGCATTTT; cdr3_aa: CASSPRGGRNQPQHF
j_call: TRBJ2-5; v_call: TRBV7-2; clone_size: many; d_call: -; cdr3_nt: TGTGCCAGCAGCTTACTGGCAGGGTGGGAGACCCAGTACTTC; cdr3_aa: CASSLLAGWETQYF
j_call: TRBJ2-1; v_call: TRBV29-1; clone_size: few; d_call: TRBD2; cdr3_nt: TGCAGCGTTGCCGGACTAGCGGGAATTAACAATGAGCAGTTCTTC; cdr3_aa: CSVAGLAGINNEQFF
j_call: TRBJ2-7; v_call: TRBV7-8; clone_size: many; d_call: TRBD1; cdr3_nt: TGTGCCAGCAGCTTAAGGACAGGGGACGAGCAGTACTTC; cdr3_aa: CASSLRTGDEQYF
j_call: TRBJ1-1; v_call: TRBV29-1; clone_size: -; d_call: -; cdr3_nt: TGCAGCGTTGAAGTAACAGGGTTAACTTTCTTT; cdr3_aa: CSVEVTGLTFF
j_call: TRBJ2-2; v_call: TRBV20-1; clone_size: few; d_call: TRBD2; cdr3_nt: TGCAGTGCCCCGAGGTCCCTAGCGGGAGGCACCGGGGAGCTGTTTTTT; cdr3_aa: CSAPRSLAGGTGELFF
j_call: TRBJ2-5; v_call: TRBV7-2; clone_size: many; d_call: TRBD2; cdr3_nt: TGTGCCAGCAGCCCTCTAGCGGGGGGCCGGGAGACCCAGTACTTC; cdr3_aa: CASSPLAGGRETQYF